The 24 T cell receptor beta chains in this list originate from one sample, sequenced in a study of blood T cells in healthy people across ages. A second PCR of roughly 7 to 11 cycles used a sample-barcoded 5' primer and a J-beta primer mix. TCRdb re-called the 5' RACE reads through MiXCR, storing one row per CDR3 protein. The repertoire includes approximately 2,000,000 distinct CDR3 sequences, approximately 40% of them detected once, and roughly 24% sits in the top ten. Material: blood. The source is a human donor in good health.

On this clonotype itself: The junction and the germline gene differ at one end; a read error may be behind it. This sequence joins TRBV2 and TRBJ1-2, with D perhaps matching TRBD1 (6 bases). From germline, CDR1 is SNHLY and CDR2 FYNNEI. The CDR3 contains 15 residues. CDR3 DNA sequence: TGCGCCAGCAGTGGTCTTACGGGGGCGGACTATGGCTACACCTTC. It specifies CASSGLTGADYGYTF.

This chain links TRBV7-9 with TRBJ1-2; D gene uncertain. Germline CDR1 reads SEHNR; CDR2 reads FQNEAQ (reference sequence). V was trimmed by 4 bases and J by 4 bases, leaving 19 bases between them. The CDR3 is made up of 16 amino acids. CDR3 residues: CASSSPAPPSFYGYTF. CDR3 in DNA: TGTGCCAGCAGCTCTCCGGCCCCGCCGTCCTTCTATGGCTACACCTTC.

This clonotype has just a few counts. V usage is TRBV7-2 and J usage is TRBJ2-7; weak D call: TRBD1 (6 bases). The V gene lost 0 bases and the J gene lost 3 bases, with 15 bases spanning the gap. Germline values: CDR1 SGHTA, CDR2 FQGNSA. CDR3 length: 16 amino acids. In DNA, the CDR3 is TGTGCCAGCAGCTTAGCCCCTGGGGGCCTCTACTACGAGCAGTACTTC. Translated: CASSLAPGGLYYEQYF.

The genes are TRBV7-9 and TRBJ2-7; 7 nucleotides align to TRBD1. Germline CDR1 reads SEHNR; CDR2 reads FQNEAQ (reference sequence). J was trimmed by 2 bases and V by 5 bases; bases with no gene match: 6. The CDR3 runs to 14 residues. In nucleotides, the CDR3 is TGTGCCAGCAGCGACCGACAGGGTCCCTACGAGCAGTACTTC. Encoded protein: CASSDRQGPYEQYF.

This clonotype appeared a few times. J is TRBJ1-4 and V is TRBV12-3 or TRBV12-4; D gene unclear. The CDR3 covers 15 residues. Trimming shortened V by 8 bases and J by 8 bases, and 21 bases separated the two germline ends. The DNA for the CDR3 is TGTGCCAGCGGGCCCCGGGTACGAGGCAGCGAAAAACTGTTTTTT. It specifies CASGPRVRGSEKLFF.

The chain combines TRBV5-6 with TRBJ2-5, with D perhaps assigned TRBD1 or TRBD2 (5 bases each). Trimming took off 0 bases at V and 3 bases at J, with 12 bases between the two ends. The CDR3 covers 15 residues. Germline V gene sequence: CDR1 SGHDT, CDR2 YYEEEE. Here the CDR3 DNA reads TGTGCCAGCAGCTTGGACAGAGGGGTAAAAGAGACCCAGTACTTC. Translating gives CASSLDRGVKETQYF.

The V gene is TRBV7-2, the J gene TRBJ2-7; weak D call: TRBD2 (6 bases). There are 15 residues in the CDR3. The germline gives CDR1 SGHTA, CDR2 FQGNSA. Trimming took 3 bases from V and 1 from J, leaving 13 bases between them. This chain's CDR3 is CASSFTPGLSYEQYF. For the CDR3, the DNA is TGTGCCAGCAGCTTTACACCGGGACTGTCCTACGAGCAGTACTTC. Drawing the rest from reference TRBV7-2 and TRBJ2-7, the complete variable domain is GAGVSQSPSNKVTEKGKDVELRCDPISGHTALYWYRQSLGQGLEFLIYFQGNSAPDKSGLPSDRFSAERTGGSVSTLTIQRTQQEDSAVYLCASSFTPGLSYEQYFGPGTRLTVT.

The sample holds a few counts of this clonotype. The chain recombines TRBV12-3 or TRBV12-4 with TRBJ2-5, with 10 bases identical to TRBD2. The V segment lost 2 bases and the J segment 11 bases; nucleotides outside the gene matches: 17. This CDR3 contains 17 residues. CDR3 in DNA: TGTGCCAGCAGTTTAATCGGGCCTAGCGGGGGCCCCTACGATCAGTACTTC. It codes for CASSLIGPSGGPYDQYF.

There are a few counts of this clonotype. The rearrangement joins TRBV5-1 to TRBJ2-7; either TRBD1 or TRBD2 may supply D (6 bases each). Germline CDR1 reads SGHRS; CDR2 reads YFSETQ. Trimming took 1 base from V and 2 from J, leaving 13 bases between them. The CDR3 extends over 15 amino acids. The CDR3 spells CASSLYRDLTYEQYF. CDR3 nucleotide sequence: TGCGCCAGCAGCTTGTACAGGGACTTAACCTACGAGCAGTACTTC.

As regards this clonotype: The conserved phenylalanine or tryptophan normally closing the CDR3 is absent here, so this likely arose from a read error. The chain combines TRBV7-2 with TRBJ2-1; D remains unclear. Germline V gene data show CDR1 as SGHTA and CDR2 as FQGNSA. V was clipped by 7 bases and J by 7 bases, with 14 bases between them. The CDR3 is 13 residues long. The CDR3 DNA reads as TGTGCCAGCACCGATTTGCCGGGTAATGAGCAGTTCGTC. It yields the protein CASTDLPGNEQFV.

The chain is built from TRBV20-1 and TRBJ2-1, with a tentative D call TRBD2 (5 bases). The CDR3 runs to 12 residues. Trimming cost V 0 bases and J 9 bases, with 9 bases left between them. CDR1 is DFQATT, CDR2 SNEGSKA, per germline (reference sequence). The CDR3 coding sequence is TGCAGTGCTAGAGATAACGGGGTTGAGCAGTTCTTC. It is translated as CSARDNGVEQFF.

The rearrangement joins TRBV7-2 to TRBJ1-1; D remains ambiguous. The ends were cut back, 5 bases at V and 6 bases at J, with 19 bases in the middle. The germline gives CDR1 SGHTA, CDR2 FQGNSA. CDR3 length equals 15 residues. CDR3 DNA: TGTGCCAGCAGCCCATACGGTCGACGGGTACCTGAAGCTTTCTTT. Protein product: CASSPYGRRVPEAFF.

The sample holds one count of this clonotype. CDR3 DNA sequence: TGTGCCAGCAGCTCCGATGGACTAGCGTCGACATTCCCCCACTACGAGCAGTACTTC. Residues: CASSSDGLASTFPHYEQYF. The V and J genes are TRBV7-2 and TRBJ2-7; TRBD2 matches at 9 bases. The V and J ends lost 4 bases and 3 bases, in that order; junction bases with no gene match: 19. The CDR3 has 19 residues. CDR1 SGHTA and CDR2 FQGNSA come from the germline V gene.

This rearrangement joins TRBV28 to TRBJ2-5; D might be TRBD1 (6 bases). CDR3 length equals 15 residues. Trimming took off 3 bases at V and 3 bases at J, with 14 bases between the two ends. From germline, CDR1 is MDHEN and CDR2 SYDVKM. The CDR3 region has the DNA TGTGCCAGCAGTTTCGTCAGGGGCGGCAAAGAGACCCAGTACTTC. This gives the protein CASSFVRGGKETQYF.

This clonotype has only a few counts. The V gene is TRBV12-3 or TRBV12-4, the J gene TRBJ2-5, with a tentative D call TRBD2 (7 bases). The CDR3 is 14 amino acids. The ends were cut back, 7 bases at V and 4 bases at J, with 16 bases in the middle. The CDR3 sequence is CASKRGGASETQYF. In DNA, the CDR3 is TGTGCCAGCAAGCGAGGGGGGGCCTCAGAGACCCAGTACTTC.

The rearrangement joins TRBV13 to TRBJ2-7; the D gene is possibly TRBD1 (6 bases). Trimming removed 5 bases from V and 7 bases from J, with 21 bases in between. The CDR3 spans 15 residues. The germline V gene encodes CDR1 PRHDT and CDR2 FYEKMQ (reference sequence). Here the CDR3 reads CASSPGPAGAREQYF. The CDR3 nucleotides read TGTGCCAGCAGCCCCGGACCGGCAGGGGCTCGTGAGCAGTACTTC.

The count of this clonotype is one. The gene calls are TRBV2 and TRBJ2-7, with TRBD2 matching over 11 bases. The end of the DNA aligns better with TRBJ2-5, so the J call may be wrong. CDR1 is SNHLY and CDR2 is FYNNEI in the germline V gene. This CDR3 is built from 16 residues. The CDR3: CASSRGLAGGAETQYF. The CDR3, as DNA: TGTGCCAGCAGTCGTGGCCTAGCGGGGGGCGCGGAGACCCAGTACTTC.

This clonotype showed up just a few times. The chain has TRBV4-3 and TRBJ2-1; TRBD2 matches at 9 bases. CDR1 and CDR2 from the germline V gene are LGHNA and YSLEER. V lost 0 bases and J lost 6; bases outside the gene matches: 9. This CDR3 has 17 residues. DNA of the CDR3: TGCGCCAGCAGCCAAGAATGGGCGGGGGGGCTCCCCAATGAGCAGTTCTTC. Its translation: CASSQEWAGGLPNEQFF.

The chain uses TRBV24-1 and TRBJ2-5, with D uncertain. The J call may be in error: the DNA end matches TRBJ2-1 better. CDR1 is KGHDR and CDR2 is SFDVKD in the germline V gene. The CDR3 runs 14 residues. The CDR3 protein is CATSDPDLQETQFF. The CDR3 bases are TGTGCCACCAGTGACCCGGACCTCCAAGAGACCCAGTTCTTC.

This chain links TRBV3-1 with TRBJ2-3; 13 nucleotides match TRBD2. Looked up from germline, CDR1 is LGHDT and CDR2 is YNNKEL (reference sequence). The CDR3 spans 19 residues. Unmatched junction bases numbered 7, after V lost 1 base and J lost 0 bases. CDR3 region: CASSQAWTSGGRSTDTQYF. The CDR3 coding sequence is TGTGCCAGCAGCCAAGCCTGGACTAGCGGGGGCCGTAGCACAGATACGCAGTATTTT.

This rearrangement joins TRBV25-1 to TRBJ2-1; TRBD1 aligns across 10 bases. Unmatched junction bases numbered 9, after V lost 8 bases and J lost 8 bases. CDR3 length equals 14 residues. In germline, CDR1 is MGHDK, CDR2 SYGVNS. CDR3 nucleotides: TGTGCCAGCGAACCGGGACAGGGGACTGATGAGCAGTTCTTC. Its translation: CASEPGQGTDEQFF.

Only one count was recorded for this clonotype. The chain recombines TRBV28 with TRBJ1-1; D ambiguous. Germline V gene lookup returns CDR1 MDHEN and CDR2 SYDVKM. Between the trimmed V and J ends, which lost 2 bases and 7 bases, there was a span of 14 bases. This CDR3 is built from 14 residues. The CDR3 here is CASSLVNPRDEAFF. Written as DNA, the CDR3 is TGTGCCAGCAGTTTAGTAAACCCGAGGGATGAAGCTTTCTTT.

The rearrangement uses TRBV3-1 and TRBJ2-7, with 7 bases that match TRBD2. J lost 2 bases, V lost 4 bases, and 8 bases had no gene match. Germline V gene lookup returns CDR1 LGHDT and CDR2 YNNKEL (reference sequence). The CDR3 extends over 15 amino acids. For the CDR3, the DNA is TGTGCCAGCAGCCCCCTTTATGGGGGGGCCTACGAGCAGTACTTC. It codes for CASSPLYGGAYEQYF.

This CDR3 is CASSLLASGRETQYF. For the CDR3, the DNA is TGCGCCAGCAGCTTGTTGGCTTCTGGGCGGGAGACCCAGTACTTC. The chain joins TRBV5-1 to TRBJ2-5; no firm D call. Germline V gene lookup returns CDR1 SGHRS and CDR2 YFSETQ. This CDR3 region has 15 residues. Trimming took 1 base from V and 5 from J, leaving 15 bases between them.